The clone carrying this T cell receptor beta chain was observed many times. For the second PCR, which ran for roughly 6 to 11 cycles, a sample-barcoded 5' primer and a J-beta primer mix were used. Every cDNA molecule carried a tag from a template-switch adaptor bearing 12 random nucleotides. MiXCR was run by TCRdb on the 5' RACE reads, yielding one entry per CDR3 protein. The table shows hundreds of thousands of distinct CDR3 sequences, with around 43% occurring only once. Caucasian, healthy and from Russia, the donors were aged between about 6 and 90. This CDR3 is built from 13 residues. J lost 0 bases, V lost 9 bases, and 3 bases had no gene match. CDR1 and CDR2 (germline): SNHLY, FYNNEI. The data stem from a study of blood T cells in healthy people across ages.

The origin of this receptor is an elderly man in good health. The chain combines TRBV2 with TRBJ2-3; 7 nucleotides match TRBD2. Material: blood. The CDR3 reads CARGAGSTDTQYF. In DNA, the CDR3 is TGTGCCAGAGGAGCGGGGAGCACAGATACGCAGTATTTT.